A single T cell receptor (beta chain) is shown here with its context. This record belongs to a study of blood T cell repertoires in COVID-19. Libraries were prepared by immunoSEQ multiplex PCR; TCRdb keeps only in-frame clonotypes and omits some of them. The sample includes roughly 110,000 clones, around four fifths of them seen just once. Source material: peripheral blood. The clonotype comes from a woman in her thirties or forties with acute or convalescent COVID-19.

CDR3 loop: CASSQDRGEFREQYF. The CDR3 DNA sequence: TGTGCCAGCAGCCAAGATCGGGGAGAGTTCCGCGAGCAGTACTTC. The chain recombines TRBV3-1 (or the pseudogene TRBV3-2) with TRBJ2-7, with D perhaps matching TRBD2 (5 bases). The CDR3 totals 15 residues. Germline V gene data show CDR1 as LGHDT and CDR2 as YNNKEL (reference sequence). Trimming cost V 0 bases and J 6 bases, with 15 bases left between them.